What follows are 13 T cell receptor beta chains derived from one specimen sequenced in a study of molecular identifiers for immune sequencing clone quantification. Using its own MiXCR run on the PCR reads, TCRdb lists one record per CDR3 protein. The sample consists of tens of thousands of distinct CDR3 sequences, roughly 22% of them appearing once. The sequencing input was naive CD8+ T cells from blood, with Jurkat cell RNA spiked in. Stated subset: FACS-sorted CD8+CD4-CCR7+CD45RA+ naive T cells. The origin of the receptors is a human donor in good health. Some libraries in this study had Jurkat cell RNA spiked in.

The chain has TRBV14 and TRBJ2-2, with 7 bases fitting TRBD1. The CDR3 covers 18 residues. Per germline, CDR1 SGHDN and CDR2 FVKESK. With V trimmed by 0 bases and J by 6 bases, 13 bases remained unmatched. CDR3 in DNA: TGTGCCAGCAGCCAAGAGCGTAGGGGGCGCGTCTGGGCCGGGGAGCTGTTTTTT. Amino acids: CASSQERRGRVWAGELFF.

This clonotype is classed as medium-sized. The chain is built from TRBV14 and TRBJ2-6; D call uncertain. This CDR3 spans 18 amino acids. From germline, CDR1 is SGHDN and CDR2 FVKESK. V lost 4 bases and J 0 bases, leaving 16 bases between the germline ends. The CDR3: CASSPAQGSPSGANVLTF. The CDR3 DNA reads TGTGCCAGCAGCCCCGCCCAAGGATCGCCCTCTGGGGCCAACGTCCTGACTTTC. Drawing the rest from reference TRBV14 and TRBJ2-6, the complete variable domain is EAGVTQFPSHSVIEKGQTVTLRCDPISGHDNLYWYRRVMGKEIKFLLHFVKESKQDESGMPNNRFLAERTGGTYSTLKVQPAELEDSGVYFCASSPAQGSPSGANVLTFGAGSRLTVL.

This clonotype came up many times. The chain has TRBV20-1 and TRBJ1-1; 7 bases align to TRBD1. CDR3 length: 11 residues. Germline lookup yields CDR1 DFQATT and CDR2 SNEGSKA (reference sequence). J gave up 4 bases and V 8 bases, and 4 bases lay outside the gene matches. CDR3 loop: CSTGESTEAFF. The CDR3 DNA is TGCAGTACAGGGGAGAGCACTGAAGCTTTCTTT.

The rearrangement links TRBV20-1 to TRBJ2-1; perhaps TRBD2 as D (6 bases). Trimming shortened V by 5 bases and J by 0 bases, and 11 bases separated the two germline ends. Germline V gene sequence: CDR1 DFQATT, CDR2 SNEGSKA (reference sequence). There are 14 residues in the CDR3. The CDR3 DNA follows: TGCAGTGCTGTTAGCGGTTTCTCCTACAATGAGCAGTTCTTC. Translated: CSAVSGFSYNEQFF.

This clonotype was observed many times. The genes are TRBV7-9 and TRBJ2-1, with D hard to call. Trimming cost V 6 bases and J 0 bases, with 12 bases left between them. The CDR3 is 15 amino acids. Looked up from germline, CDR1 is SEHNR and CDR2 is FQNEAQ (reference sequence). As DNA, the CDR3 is TGTGCCAGCAGACCCGACCCAGGCTCCTACAATGAGCAGTTCTTC. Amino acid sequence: CASRPDPGSYNEQFF. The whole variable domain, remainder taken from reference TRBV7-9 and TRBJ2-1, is DTGVSQNPRHKITKRGQNVTFRCDPISEHNRLYWYRQTLGQGPEFLTYFQNEAQLEKSRLLSDRFSAERPKGSFSTLEIQRTEQGDSAMYLCASRPDPGSYNEQFFGPGTRLTVL.

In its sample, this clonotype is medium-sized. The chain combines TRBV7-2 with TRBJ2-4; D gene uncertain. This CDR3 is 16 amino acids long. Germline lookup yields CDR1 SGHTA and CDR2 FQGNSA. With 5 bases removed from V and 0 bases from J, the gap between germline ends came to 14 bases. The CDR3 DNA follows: TGTGCCAGCAGCCCCGCATTAGGCCTAGCCAAAAACATTCAGTACTTC. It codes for CASSPALGLAKNIQYF.

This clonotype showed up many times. CDR3 nucleotides: TGCGCCAGCAGCTTGGAGGGTTTATCTGGAAACACCATATATTTT. It is translated as CASSLEGLSGNTIYF. The chain recombines TRBV5-1 with TRBJ1-3; D gene uncertain. Trimming removed 0 bases at V and 1 base at J, with 8 bases between. Germline V gene lookup returns CDR1 SGHRS and CDR2 YFSETQ. CDR3 length: 15 amino acids. Using reference TRBV5-1 and TRBJ1-3 for the parts outside the CDR3, the full variable domain is KAGVTQTPRYLIKTRGQQVTLSCSPISGHRSVSWYQQTPGQGLQFLFEYFSETQRNKGNFPGRFSGRQFSNSRSEMNVSTLELGDSALYLCASSLEGLSGNTIYFGEGSWLTVV.

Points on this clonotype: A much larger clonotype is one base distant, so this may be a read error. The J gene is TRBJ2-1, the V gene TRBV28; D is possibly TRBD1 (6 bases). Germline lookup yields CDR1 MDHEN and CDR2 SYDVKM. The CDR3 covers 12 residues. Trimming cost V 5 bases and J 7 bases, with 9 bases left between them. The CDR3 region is CASSTGQNEQFF. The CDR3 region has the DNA TGTGCCAGCAGTACAGGGCAGAATGAGCAGTTCTTC.

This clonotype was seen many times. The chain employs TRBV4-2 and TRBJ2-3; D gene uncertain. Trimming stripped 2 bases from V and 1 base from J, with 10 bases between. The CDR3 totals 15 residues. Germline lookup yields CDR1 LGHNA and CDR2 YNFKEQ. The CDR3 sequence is CASSQSPSGTDTQYF. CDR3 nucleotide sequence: TGTGCCAGCAGCCAATCCCCTTCTGGCACAGATACGCAGTATTTT.

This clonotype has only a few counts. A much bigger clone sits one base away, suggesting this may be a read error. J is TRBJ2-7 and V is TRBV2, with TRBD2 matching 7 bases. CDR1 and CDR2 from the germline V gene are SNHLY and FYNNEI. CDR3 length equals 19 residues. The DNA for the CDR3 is TGTGCCAGCAGTGCCAGTAGTACGTTGCTAGCGGTCGGAACCTACGAGCGGTACTTC. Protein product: CASSASSTLLAVGTYERYF.

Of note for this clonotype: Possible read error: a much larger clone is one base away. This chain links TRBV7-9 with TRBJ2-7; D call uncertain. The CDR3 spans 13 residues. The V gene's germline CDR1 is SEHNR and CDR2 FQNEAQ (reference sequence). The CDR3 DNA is TGTGCCAGCAGCCCCGACCGGGTCGGCGAGCAGCACTTC. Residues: CASSPDRVGEQHF.

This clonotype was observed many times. The CDR3 region has the DNA TGCAGTGCTAGAGATCTGAAATTGGCCGGTCCTTCCTACGAGCAGTACTTC. Protein sequence: CSARDLKLAGPSYEQYF. V and J are TRBV20-1 and TRBJ2-7; D ambiguous. The CDR3 is made up of 17 amino acids. The V gene lost 0 bases and the J gene lost 1 base, with 19 bases spanning the gap. Germline lookup yields CDR1 DFQATT and CDR2 SNEGSKA (reference sequence).

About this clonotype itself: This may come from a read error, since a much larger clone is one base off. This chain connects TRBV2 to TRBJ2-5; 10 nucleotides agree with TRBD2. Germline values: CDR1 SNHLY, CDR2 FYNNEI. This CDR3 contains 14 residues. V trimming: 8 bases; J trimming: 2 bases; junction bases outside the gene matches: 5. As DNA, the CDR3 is TGTGCCAGCGTGAGCGGGAGGGCGCAAGAGACCCAGTACTTC. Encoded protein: CASVSGRAQETQYF.